The 10 T cell receptor beta chains below were found in one sample sequenced in a study of cytomegalovirus exposure and HLA in healthy donors. Primers included in the PCR were 60 Vbeta and 13 Jbeta primers. Clones were read by immunoSEQ multiplex PCR, and TCRdb kept only the in-frame ones, dropping some. The data contain under 200,000 clones, less than 90% of them singletons. Input material: PBMCs. These receptors all come from a young woman in good health and CMV-seronegative.

This chain connects TRBV7-2 to TRBJ2-2, with D uncertain. Trimming took 6 bases from V and 2 from J, leaving 13 bases between them. Germline values: CDR1 SGHTA, CDR2 FQGNSA. This CDR3 has 15 residues. This CDR3 reads CASSLVPRNTGELFF. The CDR3 DNA reads as TGTGCCAGCAGTCTAGTACCCAGAAACACCGGGGAGCTGTTTTTT.

This chain uses TRBV27 with TRBJ2-3, with D perhaps TRBD2 (6 bases). The length of the CDR3 is 15 residues. V was trimmed by 3 bases and J by 4 bases, leaving 14 bases between them. Germline-derived CDR1 and CDR2 are MNHEY and SMNVEV (reference sequence). The CDR3 bases are TGTGCCAGCAGTTTGGGCCTAACGGGGGCAGATACGCAGTATTTT. Residues: CASSLGLTGADTQYF.

This chain connects TRBV11-1 to TRBJ2-7; the match to TRBD2 covers 15 bases. V trimming: 5 bases; J trimming: 2 bases; junction bases outside the gene matches: 1. This CDR3 is 15 amino acids long. Looked up from germline, CDR1 is SGHAT and CDR2 is FQDESV (reference sequence). CDR3 in amino acids: CASSGTSGRPYEQYF. The CDR3 DNA is TGTGCCAGCAGCGGGACTAGCGGGAGGCCCTACGAGCAGTACTTC.

The chain combines TRBV7-6 with TRBJ2-5; perhaps TRBD2 as D (7 bases). The CDR3 totals 16 residues. V was clipped by 1 base and J by 0 bases, with 12 bases between them. Germline V gene sequence: CDR1 SGHVS, CDR2 FNYEAQ. Here the CDR3 DNA reads TGTGCCAGCAGCTTAGTGGGGGGGCCCAACCAAGAGACCCAGTACTTC. It is translated as CASSLVGGPNQETQYF.

The gene calls are TRBV10-3 and TRBJ2-7; 9 positions agree with TRBD1. The V segment lost 6 bases and the J segment 1 base; nucleotides outside the gene matches: 4. CDR1 and CDR2 (germline): ENHRY, SYGVKD. This CDR3 comprises 14 residues. The CDR3 region is CAIRSGTGSYEQYF. CDR3 nucleotides: TGTGCCATCAGGTCCGGGACAGGGTCCTACGAGCAGTACTTC.

J is TRBJ2-1 and V is TRBV4-1; possible D gene TRBD2, 6 bases. Germline V gene lookup returns CDR1 MGHRA and CDR2 YSYEKL. The V end was cut by 2 bases, the J end by 5 bases, with 10 bases between. The CDR3 sequence is 14 residues long. The CDR3 region has the DNA TGCGCCAGCAGCCAATCAGCGGGTCACAATGAGCAGTTCTTC. Protein: CASSQSAGHNEQFF.

The rearrangement joins TRBV19 to TRBJ1-3; weak D call: TRBD1 (5 bases). The germline V gene has CDR1 LNHDA and CDR2 SQIVND (reference sequence). V lost 1 base, J lost 0 bases, and 16 bases lay in between. The CDR3 consists of 18 residues. The CDR3 region is CASSIGWKGLPSGNTIYF. CDR3 sequence (DNA): TGTGCCAGTAGTATAGGATGGAAGGGGTTGCCCTCTGGAAACACCATATATTTT.

This chain uses TRBV14 with TRBJ2-3; possible D gene TRBD2, 6 bases. The CDR3 has 13 residues. Germline CDR1 and CDR2: SGHDN and FVKESK. Trimming took 4 bases from V and 4 from J, leaving 9 bases between them. CDR3 amino acids: CASSLRGPDTQYF. The CDR3 DNA sequence: TGTGCCAGCAGCCTGCGGGGCCCAGATACGCAGTATTTT.

This clone was recorded a few times. The rearrangement links TRBV6-1 to TRBJ2-3; 11 bases match TRBD2. The junction had 6 bases not matched to a gene; V was cut back by 1 base and J by 3 bases. CDR3 size: 17 residues. The germline V gene has CDR1 MNHNS and CDR2 SASEGT. The CDR3 protein is CASSEGATSGDTDTQYF. DNA of the CDR3: TGTGCCAGCAGTGAAGGAGCGACTAGCGGGGATACAGATACGCAGTATTTT.

This clone occurred once. The V call is TRBV11-2, the J call TRBJ2-3, with 7 positions matching TRBD1. J was trimmed by 8 bases and V by 5 bases; bases with no gene match: 13. Germline-derived CDR1 and CDR2 are SGHAT and FQNNGV. The CDR3 extends over 15 amino acids. The CDR3 sequence is CASSPLDRVLGTQYF. CDR3 sequence (DNA): TGTGCCAGCAGCCCACTAGACAGGGTTCTCGGTACGCAGTATTTT.